This T cell receptor beta chain was found in a study of T cells in Graves' hyperthyroidism and ophthalmopathy. The diagnoses drew upon clinical symptoms, serum thyroxine and TRAb, thyroid ultrasound and orbital computed tomography. As for this clonotype: Its antigen remains unidentified. A single base separates this from a much larger clone, so it may be a read error.

Study-level points and caveats: Also found in blood were most expanded thyroid clonotypes above 0.001.

RNA transcripts provided the source from which TCR beta CDR3 regions were amplified. RT-PCR in the first round (using the HTBI primer set) targeted the TCR CDR3. Each CDR3 protein gets one entry after TCRdb re-called the multiplex PCR reads with MiXCR. The table shows about 710,000 distinct CDR3 sequences, with 16% occurring only once. V lost 5 bases, J lost 5 bases, and 9 bases lay in between. Germline lookup yields CDR1 DFQATT and CDR2 SNEGSKA (reference sequence). CDR3 size: 11 residues. Material for sequencing was blood. The sequence was obtained from a man between 18 and 35 years old with Graves' hyperthyroidism. The chain links TRBV20-1 to TRBJ2-5; D possibly uses TRBD1 or TRBD2 (6 bases each). The DNA for the CDR3 is TGCAGTGCTGGAGGGGGGGAGACCCAGTACTTC. The encoded protein is CSAGGGETQYF.